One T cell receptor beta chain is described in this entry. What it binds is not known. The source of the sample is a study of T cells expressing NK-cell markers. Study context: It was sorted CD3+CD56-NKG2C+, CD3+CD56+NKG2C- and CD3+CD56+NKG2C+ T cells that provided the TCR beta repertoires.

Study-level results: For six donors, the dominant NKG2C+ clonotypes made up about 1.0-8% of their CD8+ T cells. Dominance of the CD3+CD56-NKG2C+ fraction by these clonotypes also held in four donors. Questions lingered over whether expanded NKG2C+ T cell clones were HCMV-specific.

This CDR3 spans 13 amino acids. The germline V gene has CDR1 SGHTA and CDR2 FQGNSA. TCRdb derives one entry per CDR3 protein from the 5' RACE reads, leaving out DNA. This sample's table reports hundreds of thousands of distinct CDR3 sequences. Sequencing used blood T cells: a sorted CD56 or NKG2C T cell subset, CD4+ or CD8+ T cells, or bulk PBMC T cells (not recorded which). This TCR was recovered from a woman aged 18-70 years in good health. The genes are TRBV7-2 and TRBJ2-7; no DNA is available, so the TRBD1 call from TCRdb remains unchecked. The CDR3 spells CASSLVQAYEQYF.